These T cell receptor beta chains were read from a single sample in a study of blood T cell repertoires in COVID-19. TCRdb's table, derived via immunoSEQ multiplex PCR, lists solely in-frame clones and lacks some. The sample includes roughly 220,000 clones, 80% to 90% of them seen just once. Material: PBMCs or T cells enriched from blood (not recorded which). The receptors stem from a woman between 50 and 59 years old with acute COVID-19. Both conserved end residues are part of each CDR3. Each record gives: CDR3 DNA, CDR3 protein, J gene, clone size, D gene, V gene. A D gene is named only where the DNA matches it firmly. Expanded clones get a size class; other rows say once, few or many, or leave the size out.

TGTGCCAGCAGTTTTTGGCGAGGGGGCGCGGGCTACACCTTC	CASSFWRGGAGYTF	TRBJ1-2	.	TRBD1	TRBV28
TGTGCCAGCAGCCAAGTCACAGGGTATGGCTACACCTTC	CASSQVTGYGYTF	TRBJ1-2	.	.	TRBV14
TGTGCCAGCAGACAGGACAGGAGCTCCTATAATTCACCCCTCCACTTT	CASRQDRSSYNSPLHF	TRBJ1-6	.	TRBD1	TRBV7-2
TGTGCCAGCAGCACCCCCCGGGATAATGAGCAGTTCTTC	CASSTPRDNEQFF	TRBJ2-1	.	.	TRBV11-3
TGTGCCAGCAGCTTAGATGTACTCGTCACCGGGGAGCTGTTTTTT	CASSLDVLVTGELFF	TRBJ2-2	.	.	TRBV11-2
TGTGCCTGTTCCGGCCAGGGCAATCAGCCCCAGCATTTT	CACSGQGNQPQHF	TRBJ1-5	few	.	TRBV30
TGTGCCACCTCCGCGGGACAGCCTAATGAAAAACTGTTTTTT	CATSAGQPNEKLFF	TRBJ1-4	.	TRBD1	TRBV24-1
TGTGCCAGCAGCTCCACATCGAGAAGCGTGGAGACCCAGTACTTC	CASSSTSRSVETQYF	TRBJ2-5	once	.	TRBV5-4
TGTGCCAGCAGCTCGCAGGGAATCGTTTCACCCCTCCACTTT	CASSSQGIVSPLHF	TRBJ1-6	few	.	TRBV11-2
TGTGCCAGCAGTACTAGGACTTCCCTCTACAATGAGCAGTTCTTC	CASSTRTSLYNEQFF	TRBJ2-1	.	.	TRBV28
TGCGCCAGCAGCCAATTTCCCGGGCAGCCCCAGCATTTT	CASSQFPGQPQHF	TRBJ1-5	.	.	TRBV4-3
TGTGCCAGTTCAGGGTTTGCAGATACGCAGTATTTT	CASSGFADTQYF	TRBJ2-3	.	.	TRBV19
TGTGCCAGCACAATTCGACAGGGGGCCGGGGAGCTGTTTTTT	CASTIRQGAGELFF	TRBJ2-2	.	TRBD1	TRBV18
TGTGCCAGCATTAAGGGGGCAGGCACCGGGGAGCTGTTTTTT	CASIKGAGTGELFF	TRBJ2-2	.	TRBD1	TRBV2
TGTGCCAGCAGGGGGAGACTCTACGAGCAGTACTTC	CASRGRLYEQYF	TRBJ2-7	.	.	TRBV28
TGTGCCAGCAGACCCCCCGGTTACGGTGAAGCTTTCTTT	CASRPPGYGEAFF	TRBJ1-1	.	.	TRBV28
TGTGCCAGCAGACAGGGGGGAGACAATGAGCAGTTCTTC	CASRQGGDNEQFF	TRBJ2-1	.	TRBD1	TRBV6-5
TGTGCCAGCAGCTTCTGGACCGCCCAGGGGTACGAGCAGTACTTC	CASSFWTAQGYEQYF	TRBJ2-7	.	.	TRBV5-6
TGTGCCAGCAGTCCCAACAGGGATCTAGCCAAAAACATTCAGTACTTC	CASSPNRDLAKNIQYF	TRBJ2-4	.	.	TRBV27
TGTGCCAGCAGTTACTTTGCGGGAGCTTCCTACGAGCAGTACTTC	CASSYFAGASYEQYF	TRBJ2-7	.	TRBD2	TRBV27
TGTGCCAGTTCCCCTATGGCCTACGAGCAGTACTTC	CASSPMAYEQYF	TRBJ2-7	.	.	TRBV18
TGTGCCAGCAGCACACAGGGGCTCTCTGGAAACACCATATATTTT	CASSTQGLSGNTIYF	TRBJ1-3	.	TRBD1	TRBV11-2
TGTGCCAGCAGCGTCGACAGGGGAAGCAATCAGCCCCAGCATTTT	CASSVDRGSNQPQHF	TRBJ1-5	once	TRBD1	TRBV6-5
TGTGCCAGCAGCCGGAGATCGGCGAACACTGAAGCTTTCTTT	CASSRRSANTEAFF	TRBJ1-1	once	.	TRBV3-1/TRBV3-2
TGTGCCAGCAGTTTTTTCTTTAGACGGGAGGGCCGGGAGACCCAGTACTTC	CASSFFFRREGRETQYF	TRBJ2-5	.	TRBD2	TRBV28
TGTGCCAGCAGTTTCCGAGTTAGCACCGGGGAGCTGTTTTTT	CASSFRVSTGELFF	TRBJ2-2	.	.	TRBV6-2/TRBV6-3
TGCGCCAGCAGCCACGACAGCTCCTACGAGCAGTACTTC	CASSHDSSYEQYF	TRBJ2-7	once	.	TRBV5-1
TGTGCCAGCAGTTTTTTGACAGGGGCTCTGGGAACTGAAGCTTTCTTT	CASSFLTGALGTEAFF	TRBJ1-1	.	TRBD1	TRBV27
TGTGCCAGCTCACCGATAGAAGAGACCCAGTACTTC	CASSPIEETQYF	TRBJ2-5	.	.	TRBV18
TGTGCCAGCAGCGCAGAACGACAGATCTCTGGGGCCAACGTCCTGACTTTC	CASSAERQISGANVLTF	TRBJ2-6	.	.	TRBV5-4
TGTGCCAGCAGCTCGGGACAGGGAATCAGAACAGATACGCAGTATTTT	CASSSGQGIRTDTQYF	TRBJ2-3	.	TRBD1	TRBV5-5
TGTGCCAGCAGCCCGACAGGGGGCGAGGGTCAGCCCCAGCATTTT	CASSPTGGEGQPQHF	TRBJ1-5	.	TRBD1	TRBV6-2/TRBV6-3
TGTGCCAGCAGCTTAATGACTAGCGGGAGGGCCCTAGTCTACAATGAGCAGTTCTTC	CASSLMTSGRALVYNEQFF	TRBJ2-1	.	TRBD2	TRBV7-3
TGTGCCAGTGTGAGACAGGGGATCTATGGCTACACCTTC	CASVRQGIYGYTF	TRBJ1-2	.	TRBD1	TRBV19
TGTGCCAGCAGTGATAGACATAACACCGGGGAGCTGTTTTTT	CASSDRHNTGELFF	TRBJ2-2	.	.	TRBV6-1
TGCAGCGTTATAGAAGACAGGGGAGGTGAAAAACTGTTTTTT	CSVIEDRGGEKLFF	TRBJ1-4	.	TRBD1	TRBV29-1
TGTGCCAGCAGTGAAGAGCAGGGGTTTACTGAAGCTTTCTTT	CASSEEQGFTEAFF	TRBJ1-1	.	.	TRBV2